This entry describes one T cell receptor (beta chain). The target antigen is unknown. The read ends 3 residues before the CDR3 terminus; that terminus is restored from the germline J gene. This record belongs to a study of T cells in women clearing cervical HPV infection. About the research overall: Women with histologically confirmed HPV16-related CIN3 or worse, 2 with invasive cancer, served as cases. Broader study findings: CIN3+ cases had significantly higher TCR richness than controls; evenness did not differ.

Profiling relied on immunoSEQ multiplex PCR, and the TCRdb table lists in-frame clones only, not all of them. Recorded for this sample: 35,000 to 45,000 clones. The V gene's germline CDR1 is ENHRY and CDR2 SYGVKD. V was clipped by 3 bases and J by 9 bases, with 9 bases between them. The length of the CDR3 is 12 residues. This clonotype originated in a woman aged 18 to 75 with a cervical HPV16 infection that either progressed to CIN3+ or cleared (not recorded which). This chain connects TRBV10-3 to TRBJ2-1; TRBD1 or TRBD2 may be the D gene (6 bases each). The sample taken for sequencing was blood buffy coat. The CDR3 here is CAISDGGGEQFF. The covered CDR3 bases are TGTGCCATCAGTGATGGAGGGGGTGAG.